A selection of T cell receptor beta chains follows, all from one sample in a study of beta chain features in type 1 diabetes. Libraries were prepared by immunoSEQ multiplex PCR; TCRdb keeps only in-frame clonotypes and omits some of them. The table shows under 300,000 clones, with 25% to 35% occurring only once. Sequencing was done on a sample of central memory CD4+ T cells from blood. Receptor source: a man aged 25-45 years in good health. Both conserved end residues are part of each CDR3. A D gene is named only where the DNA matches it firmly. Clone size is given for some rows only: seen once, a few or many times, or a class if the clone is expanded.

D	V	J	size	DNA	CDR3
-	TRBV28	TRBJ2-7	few	TGTGCCAGCAGTACCTCACTCCGCGAGCAGTACTTC	CASSTSLREQYF
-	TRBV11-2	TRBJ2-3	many	TGTGCCAGCAGCCTCCCCCGTGGGTCGCGGACCCCGAATACGCAGTATTTT	CASSLPRGSRTPNTQYF
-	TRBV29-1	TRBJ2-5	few	TGCAGCGTTGAGAGGTGGCAAGGGGAGACCCAGTACTTC	CSVERWQGETQYF
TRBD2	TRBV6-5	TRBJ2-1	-	TGTGCCAGCAGTTACGAGGGGAGGGGTAGCAATGAGCAGTTCTTC	CASSYEGRGSNEQFF
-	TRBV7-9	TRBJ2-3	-	TGTGCCAGCAGCTTATCAGGGGCGACAGATACGCAGTATTTT	CASSLSGATDTQYF
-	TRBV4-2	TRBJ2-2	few	TGTGCCAGCAGCCGGAACAGTGCGAACACCGGGGAGCTGTTTTTT	CASSRNSANTGELFF
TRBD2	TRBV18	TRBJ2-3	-	TGTGCCAGCTCACCGACGCGTGGGACTAGCGGGAGCTGGAGCACAGATACGCAGTATTTT	CASSPTRGTSGSWSTDTQYF
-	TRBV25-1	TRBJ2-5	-	TGTGCCAGCACGAAAAATAAACCCGGGCTCCAAGAGACCCAGTACTTC	CASTKNKPGLQETQYF
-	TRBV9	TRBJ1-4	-	TGTGCCAGCAGCGCCGGGACATTCCAAGGTGAAAAACTGTTTTTT	CASSAGTFQGEKLFF
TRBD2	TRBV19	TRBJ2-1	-	TGTGCCAGTAGTTCGGGACTAGCGGGAGTCTCCTACAATGAGCAGTTCTTC	CASSSGLAGVSYNEQFF
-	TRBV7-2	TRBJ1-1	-	TGTGCCAGCAGCTTACAACAGTACACTGAAGCTTTCTTT	CASSLQQYTEAFF
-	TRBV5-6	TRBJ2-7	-	TGTGCCAGCAGCGCGCACCGGGACACATCCTACGAGCAGTACTTC	CASSAHRDTSYEQYF
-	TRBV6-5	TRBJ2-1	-	TGTGCCAGCACCCGGAGCAGGTCGGGCATCAATGAGCAGTTCTTC	CASTRSRSGINEQFF
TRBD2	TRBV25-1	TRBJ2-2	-	TGTGCCAGCAGTGATCGAGCGGGAGTATTCAGGGAGCTGTTTTTT	CASSDRAGVFRELFF
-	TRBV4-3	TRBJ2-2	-	TGCGCCAGCAGTCGTACAGGGTTAGCAAGCGGGGAGCTGTTTTTT	CASSRTGLASGELFF
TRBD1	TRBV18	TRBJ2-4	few	TGTGCCAGCTCACCCCGTGGGACAGCGAAAAACATTCAGTACTTC	CASSPRGTAKNIQYF
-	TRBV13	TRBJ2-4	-	TGTGCCAGCAGCTTAGGTAGGCGGAACATTCAGTACTTC	CASSLGRRNIQYF
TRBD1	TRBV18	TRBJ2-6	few	TGTGCCAGCTCACCACAGGGGGCGTCCGGGGCCAACGTCCTGACTTTC	CASSPQGASGANVLTF
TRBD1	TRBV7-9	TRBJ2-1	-	TGTGCCAGCAGTCGAGACAGGGCCTCCTACAATGAGCAGTTCTTC	CASSRDRASYNEQFF
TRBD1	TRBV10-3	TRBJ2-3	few	TGTGCCATCAGTGAGGGGACAGGTCCCCCCCAGACAGATACGCAGTATTTT	CAISEGTGPPQTDTQYF
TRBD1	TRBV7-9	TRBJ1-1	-	TGTGCCAGCAGCCCCTACCTTGGACAGGGAGGAAACACTGAAGCTTTCTTT	CASSPYLGQGGNTEAFF
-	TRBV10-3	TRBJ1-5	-	TGTGCCATCAGTGACGCCACGTTAGGCCAGCCCCAGCATTTT	CAISDATLGQPQHF
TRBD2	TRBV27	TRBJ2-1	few	TGTGCCAGCAGTTCGGCGGGAGCTGGCTACAATGAGCAGTTCTTC	CASSSAGAGYNEQFF
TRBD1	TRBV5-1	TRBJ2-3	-	TGCGCCAGCAGCCCCCGCCGGGGGACAGGGGGCAATCAAGATACGCAGTATTTT	CASSPRRGTGGNQDTQYF
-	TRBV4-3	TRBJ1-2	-	TGCGCCAGCAGCCAAGCTACAGGGAAGTTTAGAGATGGCTACACCTTC	CASSQATGKFRDGYTF
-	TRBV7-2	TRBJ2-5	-	TGTGCCAGCAGCCAAACCCCGCAAGAGACCCAGTACTTC	CASSQTPQETQYF
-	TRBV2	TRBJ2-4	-	TGTGCCAGCAGTGAAAGGCCAGGGTTAGCCAAAAACATTCAGTACTTC	CASSERPGLAKNIQYF
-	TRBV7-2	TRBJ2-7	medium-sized	TGTGCCAGCAGCTCCAACAGGGCATCCTACGAGCAGTACTTC	CASSSNRASYEQYF
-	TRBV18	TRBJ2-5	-	TGTGCCAGCTCACCACGACGGCAAGAGACCCAGTACTTC	CASSPRRQETQYF
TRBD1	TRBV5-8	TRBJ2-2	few	TGTGCCAGCAGCCCGGGAGACAGGGGGCAGGACGGGGAGCTGTTTTTT	CASSPGDRGQDGELFF
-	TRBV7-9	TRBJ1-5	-	TGTGCCAGCAGCTTAGATAGGGCAGATCAGCCCCAGCATTTT	CASSLDRADQPQHF
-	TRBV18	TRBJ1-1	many	TGTGCCAGCTCACAATTCAACAAGGCGGCATTGAAAGCTTTCTTT	CASSQFNKAALKAFF
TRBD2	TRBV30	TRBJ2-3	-	TGTGCCTGGACCACCAACGGGGGGACCACAGATACGCAGTATTTT	CAWTTNGGTTDTQYF
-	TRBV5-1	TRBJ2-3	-	TGCGCCAGCAGCTTGGCCTCGGGCGGAGCTAGCACAGATACGCAGTATTTT	CASSLASGGASTDTQYF
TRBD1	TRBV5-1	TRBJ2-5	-	TGCGCCAGCGGCGACAGGGGCGGTGAGACCCAGTACTTC	CASGDRGGETQYF
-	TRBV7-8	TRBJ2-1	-	TGTGCCAGCAGCCCCCGGGGGCGAAGGGATGAGCAGTTCTTC	CASSPRGRRDEQFF
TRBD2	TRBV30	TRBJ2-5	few	TGTGCCTGGAGTGTATTGGCGGGAGGGTTTCTATACCAAGAGACCCAGTACTTC	CAWSVLAGGFLYQETQYF
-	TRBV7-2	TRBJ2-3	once	TGTGCCAGCAGCTTAGCGGGAATCACAGATACGCAGTATTTT	CASSLAGITDTQYF
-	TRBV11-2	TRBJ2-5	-	TGTGCCAGCAGCTTTGCGGCTCGGGGAGAGACCCAGTACTTC	CASSFAARGETQYF
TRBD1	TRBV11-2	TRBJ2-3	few	TGTGCCAGCAGCTTAGTCCCGGGACAGGCAACAGATACGCAGTATTTT	CASSLVPGQATDTQYF
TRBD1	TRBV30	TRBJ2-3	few	TGTGCCTCAGGGACAGGCAAGGATACGCAGTATTTT	CASGTGKDTQYF
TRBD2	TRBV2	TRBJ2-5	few	TGTGCCAGCAGCACTAGCGGGAGTCGCCAAGAGACCCAGTACTTC	CASSTSGSRQETQYF
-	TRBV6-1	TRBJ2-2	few	TGTGCCAGCACCCCGTGGATGGGGACCGCCGGGGAGCTGTTTTTT	CASTPWMGTAGELFF
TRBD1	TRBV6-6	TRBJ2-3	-	TGTGCCAGCAGGGACAGGATCAGCACAGATACGCAGTATTTT	CASRDRISTDTQYF
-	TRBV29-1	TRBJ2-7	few	TGCAGCGGCCCACCTCGGGGGGCGCCTGGCGAGCAGTACTTC	CSGPPRGAPGEQYF
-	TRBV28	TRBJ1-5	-	TGTGCCAGCAGTTTTGGTCCAGGGGAGAGGCATTTT	CASSFGPGERHF
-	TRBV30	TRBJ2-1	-	TGTGCCTGGATCCCCACCCCGGTTACCTACAATGAGCAGTTCTTC	CAWIPTPVTYNEQFF
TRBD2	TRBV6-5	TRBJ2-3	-	TGTGCCAGCAGTTACTCTAGCGGGGGTAGCACAGATACGCAGTATTTT	CASSYSSGGSTDTQYF
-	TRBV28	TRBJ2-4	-	TGTGCCAGCTCGGCCAGCGCTCTAGCCAAAAACATTCAGTACTTC	CASSASALAKNIQYF
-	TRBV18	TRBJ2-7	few	TGTGCCAGCTCACTCGGACCAAACTACGAGCAGTACTTC	CASSLGPNYEQYF
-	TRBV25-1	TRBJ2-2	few	TGTGCCAGCAGTGACGGAGAAAGGTACACCGGGGAGCTGTTTTTT	CASSDGERYTGELFF
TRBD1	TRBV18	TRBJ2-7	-	TGTGCCAGCTCACCAGCGACAGGGGTTCGCGAGCAGTACTTC	CASSPATGVREQYF
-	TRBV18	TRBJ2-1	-	TGTGCCAGCTCCCCCGGCCCTGAACCCTATGAGCAGTTCTTC	CASSPGPEPYEQFF
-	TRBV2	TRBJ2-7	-	TGTGCCAGCATTCGAGGGGATGTATCGGGATCCTACGAGCAGTACTTC	CASIRGDVSGSYEQYF